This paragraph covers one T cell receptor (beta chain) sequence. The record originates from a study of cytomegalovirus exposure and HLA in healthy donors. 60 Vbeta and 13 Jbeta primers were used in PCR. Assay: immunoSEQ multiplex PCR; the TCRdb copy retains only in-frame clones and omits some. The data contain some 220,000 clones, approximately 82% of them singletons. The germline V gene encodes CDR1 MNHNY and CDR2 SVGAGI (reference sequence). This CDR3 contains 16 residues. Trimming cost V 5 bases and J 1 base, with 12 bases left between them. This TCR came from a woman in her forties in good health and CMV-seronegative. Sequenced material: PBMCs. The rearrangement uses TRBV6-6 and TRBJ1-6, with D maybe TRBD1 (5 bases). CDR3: CASSSAGGSYNSPLHF. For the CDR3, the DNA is TGTGCCAGCAGTAGCGCGGGGGGGTCCTATAATTCACCCCTCCACTTT.